These T cell receptor beta chains were read from a single sample in a study of blood T cell repertoires in COVID-19. TCRdb keeps only in-frame clones here, not all; method: immunoSEQ multiplex PCR. The sample lists some 200,000 clones; roughly 82% were seen once. Sequencing was performed on PBMCs or T cells enriched from blood (not recorded which). The receptors were sampled from a man in his forties or fifties who had recovered from COVID-19. Each CDR3 is given with its conserved first and last residue. Fields, in order: CDR3 protein, V gene, J gene.

CASSVVSTDYTGELFF	TRBV6-2/TRBV6-3	TRBJ2-2
CASRPLESGAREKLFF	TRBV19	TRBJ1-4
CATSDPAPLAGRAYNEQFF	TRBV24-1	TRBJ2-1
CASSDWLAGKETQYF	TRBV10-1	TRBJ2-5
CASSAWGGGSRTDTQYF	TRBV11-3	TRBJ2-3
CASSNRRTQGLAVSYEQYF	TRBV19	TRBJ2-7
CASSLTAAGRNEQFF	TRBV7-3	TRBJ2-1
CASTPRTQVYNEQFF	TRBV19	TRBJ2-1
CASSPSPRTDTQYF	TRBV18	TRBJ2-3
CASSQDPGTSGISEQYF	TRBV4-3	TRBJ2-7
CAISGAPREADTQYF	TRBV10-3	TRBJ2-3
CASGPNRTSNTGELFF	TRBV12-5	TRBJ2-2
CASSPPNSSYGQPQHF	TRBV18	TRBJ1-5
CASSQSGRALYEQFF	TRBV3-1/TRBV3-2	TRBJ2-1
CARLAGNTDTQYF	TRBV2	TRBJ2-3
CASSQDRDMAFF	TRBV28	TRBJ1-1
CATSDSGPHRLAVSTDTQYF	TRBV24-1	TRBJ2-3
CASSYTGTSGRVTDTQYF	TRBV28	TRBJ2-3
CASKEGPYSNQPQHF	TRBV5-1	TRBJ1-5
CASSQTSGSGEQYF	TRBV2	TRBJ2-7
CASSLEFEGHGYTF	TRBV11-2	TRBJ1-2
CASRKDRGTDTQYF	TRBV27	TRBJ2-3
CATSDPRGTGDTQYF	TRBV24-1	TRBJ2-3
CASSSVAGVYEQYF	TRBV4-2	TRBJ2-7
CATSDPGGAGTRETQYF	TRBV24-1	TRBJ2-5
CASSSPTGGMETQYF	TRBV6-2/TRBV6-3	TRBJ2-5
CASSPNAGNNSPLHF	TRBV7-2	TRBJ1-6
CASSPLPQDSMNTEAFF	TRBV5-1	TRBJ1-1
CASSLGSGDYGYTF	TRBV5-1	TRBJ1-2
CASSLFDSDNSPLHF	TRBV27	TRBJ1-6